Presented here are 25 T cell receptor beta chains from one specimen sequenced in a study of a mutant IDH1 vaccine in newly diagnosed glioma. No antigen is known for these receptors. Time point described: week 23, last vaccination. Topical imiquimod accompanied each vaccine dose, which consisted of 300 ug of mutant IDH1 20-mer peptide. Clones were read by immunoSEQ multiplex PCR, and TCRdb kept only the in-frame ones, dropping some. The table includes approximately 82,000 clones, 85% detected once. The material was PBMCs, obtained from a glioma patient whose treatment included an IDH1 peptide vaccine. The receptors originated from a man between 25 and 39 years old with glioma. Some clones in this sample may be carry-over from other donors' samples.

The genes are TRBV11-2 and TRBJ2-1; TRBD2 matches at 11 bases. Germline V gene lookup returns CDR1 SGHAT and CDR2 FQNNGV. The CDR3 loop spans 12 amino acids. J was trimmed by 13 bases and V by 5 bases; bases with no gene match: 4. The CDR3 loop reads CASSVSGRAQFF. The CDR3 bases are TGTGCCAGCAGCGTTAGCGGGAGGGCCCAGTTCTTC.

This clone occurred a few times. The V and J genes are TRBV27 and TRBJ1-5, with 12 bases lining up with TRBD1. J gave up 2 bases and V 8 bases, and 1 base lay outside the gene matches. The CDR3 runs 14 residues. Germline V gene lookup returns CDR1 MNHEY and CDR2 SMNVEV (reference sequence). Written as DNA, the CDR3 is TGTGCCAGCGGGACAGGGGGCGGCAATCAGCCCCAGCATTTT. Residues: CASGTGGGNQPQHF.

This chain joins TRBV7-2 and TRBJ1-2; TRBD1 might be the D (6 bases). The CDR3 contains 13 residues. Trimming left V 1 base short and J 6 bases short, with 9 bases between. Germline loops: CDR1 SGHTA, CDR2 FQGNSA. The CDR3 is CASSLGTGNGYTF. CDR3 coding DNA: TGTGCCAGCAGCTTAGGAACAGGGAATGGCTACACCTTC.

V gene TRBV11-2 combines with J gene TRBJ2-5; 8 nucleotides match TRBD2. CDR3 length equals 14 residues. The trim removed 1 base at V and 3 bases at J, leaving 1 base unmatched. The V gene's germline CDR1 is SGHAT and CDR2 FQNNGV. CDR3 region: CASSLGTSKETQYF. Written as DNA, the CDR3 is TGTGCCAGCAGCTTAGGGACTAGCAAAGAGACCCAGTACTTC.

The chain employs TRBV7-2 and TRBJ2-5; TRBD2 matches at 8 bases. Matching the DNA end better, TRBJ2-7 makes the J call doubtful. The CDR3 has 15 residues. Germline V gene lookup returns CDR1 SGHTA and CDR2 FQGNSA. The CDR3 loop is CASSLLAGYLGEQYF. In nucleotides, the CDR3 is TGTGCCAGCAGCTTGTTAGCGGGGTATTTAGGCGAGCAGTACTTC.

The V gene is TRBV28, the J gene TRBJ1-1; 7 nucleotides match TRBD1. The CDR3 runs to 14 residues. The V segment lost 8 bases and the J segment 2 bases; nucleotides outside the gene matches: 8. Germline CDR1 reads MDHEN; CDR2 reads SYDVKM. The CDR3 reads CASENRDSNTEAFF. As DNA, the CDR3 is TGTGCCAGCGAAAACCGGGACAGCAACACTGAAGCTTTCTTT.

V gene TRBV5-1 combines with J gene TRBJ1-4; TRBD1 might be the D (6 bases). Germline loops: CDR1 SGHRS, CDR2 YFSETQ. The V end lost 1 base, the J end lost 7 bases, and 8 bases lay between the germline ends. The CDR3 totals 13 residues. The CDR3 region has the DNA TGCGCCAGCAGCTTGCAACAGGGTGAAAAACTGTTTTTT. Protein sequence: CASSLQQGEKLFF.

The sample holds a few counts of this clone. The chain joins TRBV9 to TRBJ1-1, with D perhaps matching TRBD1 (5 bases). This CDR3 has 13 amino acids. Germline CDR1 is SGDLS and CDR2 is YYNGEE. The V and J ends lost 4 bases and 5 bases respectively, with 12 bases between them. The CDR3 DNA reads TGTGCCAGCAGCCCTCGGGACGGTACTGAAGCTTTCTTT. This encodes CASSPRDGTEAFF. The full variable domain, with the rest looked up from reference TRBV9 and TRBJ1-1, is DSGVTQTPKHLITATGQRVTLRCSPRSGDLSVYWYQQSLDQGLQFLIQYYNGEERAKGNILERFSAQQFPDLHSELNLSSLELGDSALYFCASSPRDGTEAFFGQGTRLTVV.

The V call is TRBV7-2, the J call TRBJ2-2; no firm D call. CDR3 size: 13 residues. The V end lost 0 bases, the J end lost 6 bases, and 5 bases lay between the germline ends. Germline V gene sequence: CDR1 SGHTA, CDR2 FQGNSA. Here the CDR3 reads CASSLAWAGELFF. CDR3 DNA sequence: TGTGCCAGCAGCTTAGCTTGGGCCGGGGAGCTGTTTTTT.

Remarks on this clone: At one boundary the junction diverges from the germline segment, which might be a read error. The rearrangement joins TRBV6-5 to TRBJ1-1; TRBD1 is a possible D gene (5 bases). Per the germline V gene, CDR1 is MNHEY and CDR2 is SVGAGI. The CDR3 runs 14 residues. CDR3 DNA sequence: TGTGCCATCAGTGTTTCAGGGCTGGAGACTGAAGCTTTCTTT. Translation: CAISVSGLETEAFF.

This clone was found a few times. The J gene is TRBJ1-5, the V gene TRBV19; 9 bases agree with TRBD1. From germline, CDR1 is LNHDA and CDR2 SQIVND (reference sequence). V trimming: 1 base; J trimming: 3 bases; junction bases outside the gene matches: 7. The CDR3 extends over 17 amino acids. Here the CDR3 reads CASSIGGTGSYNQPQHF. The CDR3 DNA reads TGTGCCAGTAGTATAGGGGGGACAGGGTCCTACAATCAGCCCCAGCATTTT.

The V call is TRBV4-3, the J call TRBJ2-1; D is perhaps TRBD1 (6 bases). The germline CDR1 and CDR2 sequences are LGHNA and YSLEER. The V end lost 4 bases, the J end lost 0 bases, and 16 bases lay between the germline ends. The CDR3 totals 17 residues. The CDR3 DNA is TGCGCCAGCAGCCCCCGTTATGGACAGTCCTCCTACAATGAGCAGTTCTTC. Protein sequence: CASSPRYGQSSYNEQFF.

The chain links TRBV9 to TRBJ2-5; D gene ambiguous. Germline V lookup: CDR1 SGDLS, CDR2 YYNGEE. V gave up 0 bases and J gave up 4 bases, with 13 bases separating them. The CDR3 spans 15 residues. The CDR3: CASSVDAWVVETQYF. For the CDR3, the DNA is TGTGCCAGCAGCGTAGATGCGTGGGTGGTAGAGACCCAGTACTTC. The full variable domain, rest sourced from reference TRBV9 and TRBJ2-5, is DSGVTQTPKHLITATGQRVTLRCSPRSGDLSVYWYQQSLDQGLQFLIQYYNGEERAKGNILERFSAQQFPDLHSELNLSSLELGDSALYFCASSVDAWVVETQYFGPGTRLLVL.

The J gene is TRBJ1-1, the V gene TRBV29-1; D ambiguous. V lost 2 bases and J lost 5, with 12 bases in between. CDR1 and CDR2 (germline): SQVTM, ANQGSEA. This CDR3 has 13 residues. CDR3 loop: CSVEMSDGTEAFF. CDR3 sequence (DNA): TGCAGCGTTGAAATGTCCGATGGGACTGAAGCTTTCTTT.

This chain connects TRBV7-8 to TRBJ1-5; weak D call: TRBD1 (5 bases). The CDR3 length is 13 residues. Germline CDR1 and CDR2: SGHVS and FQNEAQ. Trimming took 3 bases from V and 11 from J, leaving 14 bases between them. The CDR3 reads CASSFQSRGAQHF. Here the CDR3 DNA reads TGTGCCAGCAGCTTTCAGTCCCGAGGGGCCCAGCATTTT.

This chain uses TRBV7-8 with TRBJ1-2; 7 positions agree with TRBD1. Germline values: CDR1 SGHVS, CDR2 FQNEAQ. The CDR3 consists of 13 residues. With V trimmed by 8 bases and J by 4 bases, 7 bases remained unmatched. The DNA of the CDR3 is TGTGCCAGCGCTCCGGGACAGTCCTATGGCTACACCTTC. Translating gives CASAPGQSYGYTF.

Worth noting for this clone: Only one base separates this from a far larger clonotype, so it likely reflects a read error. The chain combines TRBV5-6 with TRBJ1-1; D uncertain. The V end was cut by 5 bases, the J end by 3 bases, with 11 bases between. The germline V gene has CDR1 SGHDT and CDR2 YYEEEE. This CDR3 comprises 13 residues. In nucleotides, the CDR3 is TGTGCCAGCAGTTTCGGACGATACACTGAAGCTTTCTTT. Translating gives CASSFGRYTEAFF.

CDR3: CASSPYPGSTSSSSYNEQFF. Written as DNA, the CDR3 is TGTGCCAGCAGTCCCTACCCCGGGTCTACTTCATCCAGCTCCTACAATGAGCAGTTCTTC. The J gene is TRBJ2-1, the V gene TRBV28; no firm D call. This CDR3 contains 20 residues. Germline assignment: CDR1 MDHEN and CDR2 SYDVKM. Deletions cut 5 bases from V and 0 bases from J, with 26 bases between.

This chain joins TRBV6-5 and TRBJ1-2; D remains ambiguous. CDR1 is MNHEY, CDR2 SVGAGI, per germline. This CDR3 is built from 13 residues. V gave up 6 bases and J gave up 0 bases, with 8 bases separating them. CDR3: CASRNVANYGYTF. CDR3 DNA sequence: TGTGCCAGCAGAAACGTAGCTAACTATGGCTACACCTTC.

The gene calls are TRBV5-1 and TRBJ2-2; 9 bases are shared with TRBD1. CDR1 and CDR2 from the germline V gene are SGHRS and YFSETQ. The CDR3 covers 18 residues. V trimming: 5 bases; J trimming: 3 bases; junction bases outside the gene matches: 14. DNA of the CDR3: TGCGCCAGCAGACACAGAGCTACAGGGGGCGCGCACACCGGGGAGCTGTTTTTT. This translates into CASRHRATGGAHTGELFF.

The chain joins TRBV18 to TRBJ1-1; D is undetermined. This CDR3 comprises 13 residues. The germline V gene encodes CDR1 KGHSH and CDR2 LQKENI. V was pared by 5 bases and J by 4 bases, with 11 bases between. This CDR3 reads CASSTEVSTEAFF. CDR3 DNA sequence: TGTGCCAGCTCAACAGAGGTGAGCACTGAAGCTTTCTTT.

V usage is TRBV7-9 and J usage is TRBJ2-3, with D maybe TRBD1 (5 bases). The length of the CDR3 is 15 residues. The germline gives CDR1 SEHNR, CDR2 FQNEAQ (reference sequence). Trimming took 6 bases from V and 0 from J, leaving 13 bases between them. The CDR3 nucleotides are TGTGCCAGCAGTCTAGGGCACAGGAGCACAGATACGCAGTATTTT. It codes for CASSLGHRSTDTQYF.

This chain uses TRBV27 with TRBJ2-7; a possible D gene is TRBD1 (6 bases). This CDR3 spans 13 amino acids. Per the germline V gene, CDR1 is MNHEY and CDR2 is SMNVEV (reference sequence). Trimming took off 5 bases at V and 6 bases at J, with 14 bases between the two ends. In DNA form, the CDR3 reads TGTGCCAGCAGTCCCCGGACAGAGGGCGAGCAGTACTTC. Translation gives CASSPRTEGEQYF.

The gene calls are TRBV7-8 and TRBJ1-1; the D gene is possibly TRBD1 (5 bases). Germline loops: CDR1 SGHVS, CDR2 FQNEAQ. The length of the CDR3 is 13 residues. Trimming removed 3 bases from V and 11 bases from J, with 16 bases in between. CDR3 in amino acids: CASSLRAKGHAFF. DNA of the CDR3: TGTGCCAGCAGCTTGCGGGCGAAGGGGCATGCTTTCTTT.

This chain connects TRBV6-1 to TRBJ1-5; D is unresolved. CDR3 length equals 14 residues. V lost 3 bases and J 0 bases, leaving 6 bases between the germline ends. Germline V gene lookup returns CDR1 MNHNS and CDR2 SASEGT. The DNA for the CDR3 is TGTGCCAGCAGTGAGGGGTATAGCAATCAGCCCCAGCATTTT. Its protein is CASSEGYSNQPQHF.